This T cell receptor (beta chain) was sequenced for a study of blood T cell repertoires in COVID-19. Across the study: Samples representing acute and convalescent COVID-19 were sourced from the United States, Italy and Spain. T cells, B-cell-depleted T cells, or PBMCs provided the cDNA or gDNA that served as material.

Trimming removed 4 bases at V and 4 bases at J, with 11 bases between. The germline gives CDR1 SGHRS, CDR2 YFSETQ. CDR3 size: 13 residues. Authors' processing steps: Researchers report that nucleated cell counts were estimated from reference gene primer amplification. Sequenced by immunoSEQ multiplex PCR; TCRdb stores in-frame clones only, minus some. For V, J and clone size, that table is used; D and trimming come from the DNA. The table includes 250,000 to 300,000 clones, approximately 91% detected once. Categorization into cohorts depended on clinical history that participants reported. Sequenced sample: PBMCs or T cells enriched from blood (not recorded which). The TCR sequence derives from a woman in her twenties or thirties who had recovered from COVID-19. This rearrangement joins TRBV5-1 to TRBJ1-1; the D is unclear. Here the CDR3 reads CASSTSRVTEAFF. The CDR3 DNA reads TGCGCCAGCAGCACTTCTAGAGTCACTGAAGCTTTCTTT. Full variable domain (missing parts from reference TRBV5-1 and TRBJ1-1): KAGVTQTPRYLIKTRGQQVTLSCSPISGHRSVSWYQQTPGQGLQFLFEYFSETQRNKGNFPGRFSGRQFSNSRSEMNVSTLELGDSALYLCASSTSRVTEAFFGQGTRLTVV.